The T cell receptor (beta chain) described here comes from a study of blood T cell repertoires in COVID-19. Looking at the study overall: COVID-19 samples, acute and convalescent, were from the United States, Italy and Spain.

The CDR3 sequence is 14 residues long. The germline CDR1 and CDR2 sequences are GTSNPN and SVGIG (reference sequence). Trimming at V came to 1 base and at J to 2 bases, leaving 3 bases not matched to a gene. The assay was immunoSEQ multiplex PCR, and TCRdb's table has in-frame clones only and misses some. The sample lists 220,000 or so clones, around 84% occurring once. The TCR was taken from a man aged 25 to 45 with active or convalescent COVID-19. Sequenced sample: peripheral blood. V usage is TRBV30 and J usage is TRBJ2-3, with 7 bases fitting TRBD1. CDR3 in amino acids: CAWSGGQTTDTQYF. The CDR3 coding sequence is TGTGCCTGGAGTGGGGGACAGACCACAGATACGCAGTATTTT.